A single T cell receptor (beta chain) is shown here with its context. Its antigen is as yet unknown. The identical CDR3 is also encoded by other nucleotide sequences in the sample. CDR3 size: 11 residues. The germline V and J ends were trimmed by 4 bases and 4 bases, with 7 bases remaining between them. CDR1 and CDR2 from the germline V gene are SQVTM and ANQGSEA. The data stem from a study of cytomegalovirus exposure and HLA in healthy donors. About the study: From HLA-typed donors, an early data release held about 92 million unique TCRs. Study observations and caveats: Within the data, a cluster of highly shared sequence variants was likely a sequencing artifact. Later on, an analysis showed TCR association rates differing by HLA locus, with DRB1 the most and HLA-C the fewest. The authors enumerated roughly 180 TCR beta chains as linked to cytomegalovirus.

Primers included in the PCR were 60 Vbeta and 13 Jbeta primers. Generated by immunoSEQ multiplex PCR, the TCRdb table keeps only in-frame clones and is missing some. Seen here are 130,000 or so clones, around 77% observed once, and the top ten hold roughly 5.2%. The chain combines TRBV29-1 with TRBJ1-1, with a possible D match to TRBD1 (5 bases). Sequencing input: PBMCs. The clonotype was recovered from a man younger than 35 in good health and CMV-seropositive. Here the CDR3 DNA reads TGCAGCGTTGGGGGGGGCACTGAAGCTTTCTTT. This sequence encodes CSVGGGTEAFF.